The next 2 T cell receptor beta chains were all read from a single sample in a study of CD8+CD57+ T cells in acquired aplastic anemia. Selection for sequencing was limited to patients who had shown CD8+CD57+ cell expansion by flow cytometry. Using genomic DNA as the template, TCR beta VDJ and CDR3 profiling was carried out. TCRdb analysed the reads with MiXCR anew, one entry per CDR3 protein. The data show roughly 250,000 distinct CDR3 sequences, about 80% seen once. Sequencing was carried out using sorted CD4+, CD8+, or CD8+CD57+ T cells (not recorded which) from PBMCs. Source of these receptors: a human donor with aplastic anemia.

Notes on this clonotype: This may be a read error, as it is one base from a much larger clone. Without the conserved terminal phenylalanine or tryptophan, this CDR3 likely stems from a read error. The limits of the CDR3 on the DNA are not certain, so only TCRdb's listed CDR3 is given. The CDR3 region is CASSSQGTWGETQ. This chain joins TRBV7-3 and TRBJ2-1; the D segment call TRBD1 is taken from the table without a DNA check. Germline CDR1 and CDR2: SGHTA and FQGTGA. Inclusive of both ends, the CDR3 amounts to 13 amino acids.

As concerns this clonotype: Given a much more abundant clone one base away, this may be a read error. For the CDR3, the DNA is TGTGCCAGCAGTGATCAGGGAACTTCGTATGAAAAACTGTTTTTT. It translates to CASSDQGTSYEKLFF. J is TRBJ1-4 and V is TRBV6-5, with a possible D match to TRBD1 (5 bases). CDR1 and CDR2 (germline): MNHEY, SVGAGI. Trimming removed 5 bases from V and 6 bases from J, with 16 bases in between. The CDR3 extends over 15 amino acids.